These 28 T cell receptor beta chains originate from one sample sequenced in a study of cytomegalovirus exposure and HLA in healthy donors. Researchers ran the PCR with 60 Vbeta and 13 Jbeta primers. Generated by immunoSEQ multiplex PCR, the TCRdb table keeps only in-frame clones and is missing some. The sample has under 250,000 clones; roughly 83% are singletons. The sample was PBMCs. The receptor source for this set is a boy aged 2 to 10 in good health and CMV-seronegative.

V usage is TRBV7-3 and J usage is TRBJ2-3; 7 positions agree with TRBD1. With 2 bases clipped from V and 0 bases from J, the junction kept 8 bases outside the gene matches. The CDR3 runs 17 residues. Germline assignment: CDR1 SGHTA and CDR2 FQGTGA. The CDR3 reads CASSLARTGASTDTQYF. In DNA form, the CDR3 reads TGTGCCAGCAGCTTAGCCCGTACAGGGGCTAGCACAGATACGCAGTATTTT.

A single count supports this clone. The V gene is TRBV2, the J gene TRBJ1-2, with a weak D call TRBD1 (5 bases). The CDR3 totals 10 residues. Germline CDR1 and CDR2: SNHLY and FYNNEI. Trimming pared 6 bases from V and 14 bases from J, leaving 13 bases between. As DNA, the CDR3 is TGTGCCAGCAGGGGCAGGGCGTTTACCTTC. This gives the protein CASRGRAFTF.

J is TRBJ1-1 and V is TRBV5-3; D may be TRBD1 (6 bases). TRBV5-3 is identified as an open reading frame with a role that is uncertain. There are 16 residues in the CDR3. V dropped 0 bases and J dropped 0 bases, with 12 bases sitting between them. As DNA, the CDR3 is TGTGCCAGAAGCTTGGATCAGGGGTCTATGAACACTGAAGCTTTCTTT. This translates into CARSLDQGSMNTEAFF.

CDR3 in DNA: TGTGCCAGCAGCTCGACTAGCGGGGGGTACAATGAGCAGTTCTTC. Residues: CASSSTSGGYNEQFF. The V call is TRBV11-3, the J call TRBJ2-1, with 13 bases fitting TRBD2. V was pared by 4 bases and J by 4 bases, with 1 base of the junction left unmatched. The CDR3 is made up of 15 amino acids. Per the germline V gene, CDR1 is SGHNT and CDR2 is YENEEA.

For this clone: One end of the junction varies from germline; a read error may be responsible. The gene calls are TRBV7-7 and TRBJ2-7, with 7 bases aligning to TRBD1. The CDR3 spans 17 residues. CDR1 is SSHAT, CDR2 FNYEAQ, per germline (reference sequence). The CDR3, as DNA: TGTGCTAGCAGCTTAGTCTTGTCTCCGGGACAGACCTACGAGCAGTACTTC. It translates to CASSLVLSPGQTYEQYF.

The chain couples TRBV30 to TRBJ2-7; 14 bases line up with TRBD2. CDR3 length: 16 residues. Germline CDR1 reads GTSNPN; CDR2 reads SVGIG (reference sequence). V dropped 2 bases and J dropped 5; count of bases not matched to a gene: 8. The CDR3 reads CAWSRRLAGGRDEQYF. The CDR3 coding sequence is TGTGCCTGGAGTAGACGACTAGCGGGAGGGCGCGACGAGCAGTACTTC.

This clone was observed once. CDR3 in amino acids: CASSPSRYRVPHIYEQYF. DNA of the CDR3: TGTGCCAGCAGCCCCTCTCGCTACCGGGTCCCCCATATATACGAGCAGTACTTC. This chain connects TRBV11-2 to TRBJ2-7, with D hard to call. The V end lost 5 bases, the J end lost 4 bases, and 27 bases lay between the germline ends. CDR1 is SGHAT and CDR2 is FQNNGV in the germline V gene. The CDR3 totals 18 residues.

This clone has just one count. The V and J genes are TRBV6-5 and TRBJ2-1; 13 nucleotides line up with TRBD2. CDR1 is MNHEY, CDR2 SVGAGI, per germline. The CDR3 covers 16 residues. V shed 2 bases, J shed 2 bases, and the junction held 0 bases outside the gene matches. CDR3 amino acids: CASSYGTSGAYNEQFF. For the CDR3, the DNA is TGTGCCAGCAGTTACGGGACTAGCGGGGCCTACAATGAGCAGTTCTTC.

This chain uses TRBV25-1 with TRBJ2-1; D is undetermined. Germline V gene sequence: CDR1 MGHDK, CDR2 SYGVNS. This CDR3 contains 14 residues. Trimming removed 3 bases from V and 8 bases from J, with 14 bases in between. In nucleotides, the CDR3 is TGTGCCAGCAGTGATTTCGTGTCTCCAGATGAGCAGTTCTTC. It translates to CASSDFVSPDEQFF.

As for this clone: The junction departs from the called germline gene at one end, perhaps through a read error. This sequence joins TRBV5-6 and TRBJ2-1; weak D call: TRBD2 (5 bases). Germline lookup yields CDR1 SGHDT and CDR2 YYEEEE. CDR3 length: 13 amino acids. The CDR3 coding sequence is TGTGCCAGCAGCTTCCCCGGGGTCAATGGGCAGTTCTTC. Protein sequence: CASSFPGVNGQFF.

CDR3 nucleotide sequence: TGTGCCAGCAGCCGGGGTCGAGGCTCTGGAAACACCATATATTTT. It is translated as CASSRGRGSGNTIYF. The chain uses TRBV13 and TRBJ1-3; no reliable D call. The germline V gene has CDR1 PRHDT and CDR2 FYEKMQ (reference sequence). Trimming removed 5 bases at V and 0 bases at J, with 11 bases between. The CDR3 runs to 15 residues.

This sequence joins TRBV5-1 and TRBJ2-3, with D possibly matching TRBD2 (5 bases). CDR3 length: 16 amino acids. Germline V gene sequence: CDR1 SGHRS, CDR2 YFSETQ. Trimming left V 2 bases short and J 3 bases short, with 16 bases between. Here the CDR3 DNA reads TGCGCCAGCAGCTTAGTTCTCCATGGAGGAACAGATACGCAGTATTTT. Protein sequence: CASSLVLHGGTDTQYF.

The chain combines TRBV9 with TRBJ1-3; maybe TRBD1 (5 bases). V gave up 0 bases and J gave up 4 bases, with 20 bases separating them. The CDR3 covers 18 residues. Germline V gene sequence: CDR1 SGDLS, CDR2 YYNGEE. The CDR3 is CASSVAMGLRSSGNTIYF. In DNA, the CDR3 is TGTGCCAGCAGCGTAGCTATGGGACTTAGGAGCTCCGGAAACACCATATATTTT.

DNA for the CDR3: TGTGCCAGCAGCCCGGGGGGCGTTAGGGATCAGCCCCAGCATTTT. It specifies CASSPGGVRDQPQHF. V gene TRBV5-4 combines with J gene TRBJ1-5, with D possibly being TRBD1 (6 bases). The CDR3 spans 15 residues. V was shortened by 4 bases and J by 5 bases, with 16 bases between the two germline ends. Germline-derived CDR1 and CDR2 are SGHNT and YYREEE (reference sequence).

The CDR3, as DNA: TGCAGTGCCCCGAGCACCGGGGAGCTGTTTTTT. It translates to CSAPSTGELFF. The rearrangement uses TRBV20-1 and TRBJ2-2; D remains ambiguous. V was pared by 6 bases and J by 4 bases, with 6 bases between. Germline V CDR1 and CDR2: DFQATT, SNEGSKA (reference sequence). CDR3 length: 11 amino acids.

The chain employs TRBV27 and TRBJ2-1, with 9 positions matching TRBD2. The CDR3 is made up of 17 amino acids. V shed 4 bases, J shed 5 bases, and the junction held 12 bases outside the gene matches. Germline values: CDR1 MNHEY, CDR2 SMNVEV (reference sequence). The CDR3: CASSYLPQAGGNNEQFF. In DNA, the CDR3 is TGTGCCAGCAGTTACCTCCCTCAAGCGGGGGGTAACAATGAGCAGTTCTTC.

A few counts support this clone. The rearrangement uses TRBV15 and TRBJ1-1; D is undetermined. The length of the CDR3 is 15 residues. Germline assignment: CDR1 LNHNV and CDR2 YYDKDF (reference sequence). V dropped 0 bases and J dropped 0 bases, with 8 bases sitting between them. The CDR3 spells CATSRDPVMNTEAFF. The DNA of the CDR3 is TGTGCCACCAGCAGAGATCCGGTCATGAACACTGAAGCTTTCTTT. The full variable domain, with the rest looked up from reference TRBV15 and TRBJ1-1, is DAMVIQNPRYQVTQFGKPVTLSCSQTLNHNVMYWYQQKSSQAPKLLFHYYDKDFNNEADTPDNFQSRRPNTSFCFLDIRSPGLGDTAMYLCATSRDPVMNTEAFFGQGTRLTVV.

This clone was recorded a few times. The chain uses TRBV5-6 and TRBJ2-1; 7 bases line up with TRBD2. Germline CDR1 reads SGHDT; CDR2 reads YYEEEE. The CDR3 spans 12 residues. V gave up 7 bases and J gave up 4 bases; unmatched junction bases: 2. CDR3 coding DNA: TGTGCCAGCGGCGGGGGTTACAATGAGCAGTTCTTC. Translated, it gives CASGGGYNEQFF.

V and J are TRBV28 and TRBJ1-5, with TRBD1 matching over 7 bases. Germline V CDR1 and CDR2: MDHEN, SYDVKM. V trimming: 8 bases; J trimming: 5 bases; junction bases outside the gene matches: 9. This CDR3 comprises 14 residues. In DNA, the CDR3 is TGTGCCAGCCTCCGGGGACAGAGTTATCAGCCCCAGCATTTT. Translated: CASLRGQSYQPQHF.

This clone has only a few counts. This chain joins TRBV6-5 and TRBJ1-4; no clear D gene. This CDR3 is 14 amino acids long. Between the trimmed V and J ends, which lost 4 bases and 4 bases, there was a span of 10 bases. CDR1 is MNHEY, CDR2 SVGAGI, per germline. This chain's CDR3 is CASSSDMINEKLFF. CDR3 nucleotides: TGTGCCAGCAGTTCTGACATGATTAATGAAAAACTGTTTTTT.

This chain links TRBV14 with TRBJ2-6; 8 bases agree with TRBD1. CDR1 and CDR2 from the germline V gene are SGHDN and FVKESK. Trimming took 4 bases from V and 0 from J; bases not matched to a gene: 5. The CDR3 is 17 residues long. The CDR3 DNA follows: TGTGCCAGCAGCCCATACGACAGGGGCTCTGGGGCCAACGTCCTGACTTTC. It encodes CASSPYDRGSGANVLTF.

This chain joins TRBV10-3 and TRBJ1-4; 8 bases map to TRBD1. With V trimmed by 10 bases and J by 4 bases, 5 bases remained unmatched. This CDR3 region has 13 residues. CDR1 and CDR2 (germline): ENHRY, SYGVKD. The CDR3 DNA follows: TGTGCCACCAGGACAGGGATTAATGAAAAACTGTTTTTT. Residues: CATRTGINEKLFF.

The CDR3, as DNA: TGTGCCAGCAGTGTACTACTGGGGGGGGCGAGGACAGATACGCAGTATTTT. Amino acids: CASSVLLGGARTDTQYF. V usage is TRBV27 and J usage is TRBJ2-3; D perhaps matches TRBD2 (7 bases). Germline loops: CDR1 MNHEY, CDR2 SMNVEV (reference sequence). Trimming cost V 5 bases and J 3 bases, with 21 bases left between them. The CDR3 length is 17 residues.

V gene TRBV12-5 combines with J gene TRBJ2-7; D is perhaps TRBD2 (6 bases). The CDR3 totals 16 residues. The V gene lost 0 bases and the J gene lost 7 bases, with 19 bases spanning the gap. Germline V gives CDR1 LGHNT, CDR2 FRNRAP. CDR3 in DNA: TGTGCTAGTGGTTTGGTACTGGCGGGAAAGGGGAAAGAGCAGTACTTC. As protein: CASGLVLAGKGKEQYF.

The CDR3: CAISTGTSGSTDTQYF. DNA for the CDR3: TGTGCCATCAGCACCGGGACTAGCGGAAGCACAGATACGCAGTATTTT. The chain has TRBV10-3 and TRBJ2-3; 11 bases map to TRBD2. Per germline, CDR1 ENHRY and CDR2 SYGVKD. The CDR3 contains 16 residues. V shed 6 bases, J shed 0 bases, and the junction held 5 bases outside the gene matches.

This clone was counted once. The V and J genes are TRBV5-6 and TRBJ2-7; D perhaps matches TRBD1 (7 bases). Trimming shortened V by 4 bases and J by 3 bases, and 11 bases separated the two germline ends. The CDR3 is 13 amino acids. Germline loops: CDR1 SGHDT, CDR2 YYEEEE. In DNA form, the CDR3 reads TGTGCCAGCAGCCGCGGGACAGACTACGAGCAGTACTTC. Its translation is CASSRGTDYEQYF.

The rearrangement links TRBV30 to TRBJ2-7; weak D call: TRBD2 (6 bases). The CDR3 covers 15 residues. The germline gives CDR1 GTSNPN, CDR2 SVGIG (reference sequence). Trimming took 0 bases from V and 4 from J, leaving 16 bases between them. The CDR3 coding sequence is TGTGCCTGGAGTGTTCCATCTGTGGGAGGTTACGAGCAGTACTTC. Encoded protein: CAWSVPSVGGYEQYF.

This chain links TRBV7-6 with TRBJ1-5, with D maybe TRBD1 (6 bases). CDR3 length: 18 amino acids. The germline V gene has CDR1 SGHVS and CDR2 FNYEAQ. The V and J ends lost 1 base and 1 base respectively, with 17 bases between them. Here the CDR3 reads CASSLVGSGGWSNQPQHF. CDR3 DNA: TGTGCCAGCAGCTTAGTGGGGTCGGGGGGCTGGAGCAATCAGCCCCAGCATTTT.